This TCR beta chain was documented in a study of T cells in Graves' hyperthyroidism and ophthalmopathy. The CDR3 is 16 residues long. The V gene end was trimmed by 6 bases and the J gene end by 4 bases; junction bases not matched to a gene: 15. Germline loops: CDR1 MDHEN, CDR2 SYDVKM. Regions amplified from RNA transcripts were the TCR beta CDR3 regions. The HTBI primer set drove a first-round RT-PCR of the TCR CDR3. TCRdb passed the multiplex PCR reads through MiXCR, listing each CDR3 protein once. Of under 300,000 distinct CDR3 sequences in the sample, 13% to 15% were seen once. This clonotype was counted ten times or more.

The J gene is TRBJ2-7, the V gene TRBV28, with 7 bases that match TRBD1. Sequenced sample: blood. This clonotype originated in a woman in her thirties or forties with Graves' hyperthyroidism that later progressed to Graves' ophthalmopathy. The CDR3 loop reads CASRLGTAHTLYEQYF. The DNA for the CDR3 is TGTGCCAGCAGACTCGGGACAGCCCATACCCTTTACGAGCAGTACTTC.